The clone carrying this T cell receptor (beta chain) was seen only once. The data derive from a study of technical replicates of blood from several donors. Assay: immunoSEQ multiplex PCR; the TCRdb copy retains only in-frame clones and omits some. The sample consists of over 70,000 clones, about 96% of them appearing once. Germline V gives CDR1 SGHRS, CDR2 YFSETQ. The length of the CDR3 is 14 residues. Between the trimmed V and J ends, which lost 0 bases and 2 bases, there was a span of 8 bases. Sequencing input: T cells isolated from PBMCs. The clonotype comes from a human donor in good health. The J gene is TRBJ1-2, the V gene TRBV5-1; no firm D call. CDR3 loop: CASSLAGRNYGYTF. The CDR3, as DNA: TGCGCCAGCAGCTTGGCCGGTCGGAACTATGGCTACACCTTC.